One T cell receptor (beta chain) is described in this entry. This sample stems from a study of blood T cell repertoires in COVID-19. The CDR3 is made up of 17 amino acids. Germline lookup yields CDR1 SGHTS and CDR2 YDEGEE. Losses at the gene ends were 2 bases for V and 1 base for J; bases not matched to a gene: 9. Method: immunoSEQ multiplex PCR; TCRdb's copy keeps in-frame clones and lacks some. The repertoire includes over 85,000 clones, 84% of them detected once, and just under 4.5% sits in the top ten. Sequenced: peripheral blood. V and J are TRBV5-8 and TRBJ2-3; TRBD2 agrees at 8 bases. This TCR was recovered from a human donor in a cohort sampled during active COVID-19. The CDR3 spells CASSLERGHTRTDTQYF. The CDR3 DNA reads as TGTGCCAGCAGCTTAGAGCGGGGGCATACTCGCACAGATACGCAGTATTTT. Filled out from reference TRBV5-8 and TRBJ2-3, the complete variable domain reads EAGVTQSPTHLIKTRGQQATLRCSPISGHTSVYWYQQALGLGLQFLLWYDEGEERNRGNFPPRFSGRQFPNYSSELNVNALELEDSALYLCASSLERGHTRTDTQYFGPGTRLTVL.